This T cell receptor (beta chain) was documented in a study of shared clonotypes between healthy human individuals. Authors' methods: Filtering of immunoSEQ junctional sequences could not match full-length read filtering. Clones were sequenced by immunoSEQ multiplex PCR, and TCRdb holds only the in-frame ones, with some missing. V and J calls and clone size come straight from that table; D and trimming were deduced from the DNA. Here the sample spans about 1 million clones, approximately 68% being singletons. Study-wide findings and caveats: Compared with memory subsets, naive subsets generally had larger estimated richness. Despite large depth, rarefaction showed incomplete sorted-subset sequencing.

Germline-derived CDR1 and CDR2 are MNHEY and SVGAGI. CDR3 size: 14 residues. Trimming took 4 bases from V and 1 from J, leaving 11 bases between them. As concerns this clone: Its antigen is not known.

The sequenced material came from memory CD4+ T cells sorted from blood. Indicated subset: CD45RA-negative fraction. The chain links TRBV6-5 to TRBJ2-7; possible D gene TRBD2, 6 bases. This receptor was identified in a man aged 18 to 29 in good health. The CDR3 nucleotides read TGTGCCAGCAGTTCCCCTAGCGAATCCTACGAGCAGTACTTC. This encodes CASSSPSESYEQYF.